The 8 T cell receptor beta chains below were found in one sample sequenced in a study of Ad26.COV2.S vaccination and SARS-CoV-2 variants. Generated by immunoSEQ multiplex PCR, the TCRdb table keeps only in-frame clones and is missing some. The sample lists about 680,000 clones; more than 70% were seen once. Specified treatment: 15 to 20 received Ad26.COV2.S at low or high dose, single or two shots; 5 received placebo; per-sample allocation not given. It was on day 63 after the first vaccine or placebo injection that samples were taken. The source material was peripheral blood, sampled in a trial of Ad26.COV2.S vaccine versus placebo. These TCRs come from a person between 18 and 59 years old who received the Ad26.COV2.S COVID-19 vaccine or a placebo.

As concerns this clone: Distinct nucleotide sequences in the sample also encode this CDR3. The chain employs TRBV2 and TRBJ2-5, with D unclear. The germline V gene has CDR1 SNHLY and CDR2 FYNNEI. CDR3 length: 13 residues. The V end lost 4 bases, the J end lost 2 bases, and 8 bases lay between the germline ends. The CDR3 sequence: CASSVGRQETQYF. The CDR3, as DNA: TGTGCCAGCAGTGTGGGAAGACAAGAGACCCAGTACTTC.

The genes are TRBV9 and TRBJ2-7, with 7 bases aligning to TRBD2. The CDR3 is 14 amino acids. J was trimmed by 1 base and V by 4 bases; bases with no gene match: 5. The germline V gene has CDR1 SGDLS and CDR2 YYNGEE. CDR3 sequence (DNA): TGTGCCAGCAGCATTGGGGGGGAGTCCTACGAGCAGTACTTC. Protein product: CASSIGGESYEQYF. Full variable domain (outside the CDR3, taken from reference TRBV9 and TRBJ2-7): DSGVTQTPKHLITATGQRVTLRCSPRSGDLSVYWYQQSLDQGLQFLIQYYNGEERAKGNILERFSAQQFPDLHSELNLSSLELGDSALYFCASSIGGESYEQYFGPGTRLTVT.

The rearrangement links TRBV18 to TRBJ2-7, with TRBD2 matching 10 bases. CDR3 size: 16 residues. Germline CDR1 reads KGHSH; CDR2 reads LQKENI. The V segment lost 3 bases and the J segment 2 bases; nucleotides outside the gene matches: 7. CDR3 sequence: CASSPELAGPTYEQYF. The CDR3, as DNA: TGTGCCAGCTCACCCGAACTAGCGGGGCCGACCTACGAGCAGTACTTC.

J is TRBJ2-1 and V is TRBV24-1; 14 nucleotides agree with TRBD2. The germline CDR1 and CDR2 sequences are KGHDR and SFDVKD. V lost 3 bases and J lost 8; bases outside the gene matches: 5. The CDR3 spans 16 residues. The CDR3 coding sequence is TGTGCCACCAGTGATGCGACTAGCGGGAGGGCGCATGAGCAGTTCTTC. Translated, it gives CATSDATSGRAHEQFF.

This sequence joins TRBV5-1 and TRBJ1-1, with D perhaps TRBD1 (6 bases). The CDR3 is 13 residues long. Trimming stripped 6 bases from V and 5 bases from J, with 14 bases between. Germline V gene data show CDR1 as SGHRS and CDR2 as YFSETQ. DNA of the CDR3: TGCGCCAGCACACCGTCCGGGACAACTGAAGCTTTCTTT. It encodes CASTPSGTTEAFF.

V and J are TRBV4-2 and TRBJ2-3; D might be TRBD1 or TRBD2, each matching 5 bases. The CDR3 runs 15 residues. V lost 1 base and J lost 4, with 12 bases in between. Germline CDR1 is LGHNA and CDR2 is YNFKEQ. The CDR3 DNA follows: TGTGCCAGCAGCCAAGGGGGGTCCCTCGCAGATACGCAGTATTTT. As protein: CASSQGGSLADTQYF.

This chain uses TRBV7-9 with TRBJ1-5, with 9 bases lining up with TRBD1. The germline CDR1 and CDR2 sequences are SEHNR and FQNEAQ (reference sequence). This CDR3 has 18 amino acids. V shed 5 bases and J 0 bases; nucleotides not matched to a gene: 11. This chain's CDR3 is CASSRWDREYNSNQPQHF. In DNA, the CDR3 is TGTGCCAGCAGCCGGTGGGACAGGGAGTATAATAGCAATCAGCCCCAGCATTTT.

Points on this clone: This may come from a read error, since a much larger clone is one base off. The V gene is TRBV18, the J gene TRBJ2-7; tentative D call: TRBD1 (6 bases). Germline values: CDR1 KGHSH, CDR2 LQKENI. The CDR3 is 14 amino acids. The CDR3 nucleotides read TGTGACAGCCGCGAGGACAGTGAGATCTACGAGCAGTACTTC. Its translation: CDSREDSEIYEQYF.